These 26 T cell receptor beta chains share one sample of origin, sequenced in a study of control samples from healthy donors and cancer patients. Sequenced by immunoSEQ multiplex PCR; TCRdb stores in-frame clones only, minus some. Of approximately 130,000 clones in the sample, 70% to 90% were seen once. What was sequenced was blood. The receptors come from a man aged 60-69 years in good health.

This rearrangement joins TRBV18 to TRBJ2-7, with TRBD2 matching over 13 bases. The germline CDR1 and CDR2 sequences are KGHSH and LQKENI. CDR3 length: 15 amino acids. With 5 bases clipped from V and 6 bases from J, the junction kept 7 bases outside the gene matches. The CDR3 DNA reads as TGTGCCAGCTCATCACGACTAGCGGGGGGTATCGAGCAGTACTTC. It translates to CASSSRLAGGIEQYF. Full variable domain (rest looked up from reference TRBV18 and TRBJ2-7): NAGVMQNPRHLVRRRGQEARLRCSPMKGHSHVYWYRQLPEEGLKFMVYLQKENIIDESGMPKERFSAEFPKEGPSILRIQQVVRGDSAAYFCASSSRLAGGIEQYFGPGTRLTVT.

The gene calls are TRBV7-2 and TRBJ2-3; 12 positions agree with TRBD2. This CDR3 comprises 18 residues. CDR1 and CDR2 from the germline V gene are SGHTA and FQGNSA. The trim removed 1 base at V and 7 bases at J, leaving 12 bases unmatched. For the CDR3, the DNA is TGTGCCAGCAGCTTAGGTCTAGCGGGGGGGCAAGTTTCATATACGCAGTATTTT. Translated: CASSLGLAGGQVSYTQYF.

V and J are TRBV11-2 and TRBJ1-6, with 8 bases fitting TRBD1. CDR1 SGHAT and CDR2 FQNNGV come from the germline V gene. Trimming at V came to 0 bases and at J to 9 bases, leaving 4 bases not matched to a gene. CDR3 size: 15 residues. Here the CDR3 DNA reads TGTGCCAGCAGCTTAGATGCCGGGACAGGTTCACCCCTCCACTTT. This codes for CASSLDAGTGSPLHF.

About this clone: The junction differs from germline at one of its ends, possibly a read error. The gene calls are TRBV7-9 and TRBJ1-4; TRBD1 might be the D (6 bases). Germline loops: CDR1 SEHNR, CDR2 FQNEAQ (reference sequence). The CDR3 has 14 residues. CDR3 in amino acids: CASSPGTTNEKLFF. Here the CDR3 DNA reads TGTGCCAGCAGCCCCGGGACAACAAATGAAAAACTGTTTTTT.

The rearrangement uses TRBV27 and TRBJ2-1, with D uncertain. Germline CDR1 is MNHEY and CDR2 is SMNVEV (reference sequence). Deletions cut 7 bases from V and 7 bases from J, with 8 bases between. The CDR3 spans 11 residues. CDR3 region: CASTLMNEQFF. The CDR3 nucleotides read TGTGCCAGCACCTTAATGAATGAGCAGTTCTTC.

The chain uses TRBV30 and TRBJ1-1; perhaps TRBD1 as D (5 bases). The CDR3 runs 14 residues. Germline V CDR1 and CDR2: GTSNPN, SVGIG (reference sequence). Trimming stripped 3 bases from V and 2 bases from J, with 13 bases between. This chain's CDR3 is CAWRPAGTNTEAFF. Written as DNA, the CDR3 is TGTGCCTGGAGGCCCGCCGGGACTAACACTGAAGCTTTCTTT.

This chain connects TRBV6-5 to TRBJ1-1, with D perhaps matching TRBD1 (5 bases). Germline V gene data show CDR1 as MNHEY and CDR2 as SVGAGI. The CDR3 extends over 14 amino acids. V was shortened by 10 bases and J by 4 bases, with 19 bases between the two germline ends. CDR3 in DNA: TGTGCCATCCGAGAGAAGTTCGGGGGCACTGAAGCTTTCTTT. Protein product: CAIREKFGGTEAFF.

V usage is TRBV3-1 (or the pseudogene TRBV3-2) and J usage is TRBJ1-4, with 9 bases fitting TRBD1. Germline-derived CDR1 and CDR2 are LGHDT and YNNKEL (reference sequence). The CDR3 consists of 14 residues. Unmatched junction bases numbered 4, after V lost 3 bases and J lost 8 bases. The DNA of the CDR3 is TGTGCCAGCAGCCAGGGGACAGGGAGCGAAAAACTGTTTTTT. Residues: CASSQGTGSEKLFF.

This chain links TRBV2 with TRBJ1-5; D remains unclear. V was shortened by 1 base and J by 11 bases, with 9 bases between the two germline ends. From germline, CDR1 is SNHLY and CDR2 FYNNEI. This CDR3 comprises 12 residues. The CDR3 DNA reads as TGTGCCAGCAGTGAAGGTGTACAAGCCCAGCATTTT. Its translation is CASSEGVQAQHF.

The rearrangement uses TRBV3-1 (or the pseudogene TRBV3-2) and TRBJ1-6; 9 bases fit TRBD1. The CDR3 loop spans 14 amino acids. V lost 5 bases and J lost 10; bases outside the gene matches: 6. CDR1 is LGHDT and CDR2 is YNNKEL in the germline V gene (reference sequence). The CDR3: CASSAETGGSPLHF. The CDR3 bases are TGTGCCAGCAGCGCAGAGACAGGGGGATCACCCCTCCACTTT.

This clone was picked up one time. The CDR3 DNA is TGTGCCAGCAGAATAATGAGCAGTACTAGCACAGATACGCAGTATTTT. The encoded protein is CASRIMSSTSTDTQYF. V is TRBV28 and J is TRBJ2-3; D gene uncertain. Per the germline V gene, CDR1 is MDHEN and CDR2 is SYDVKM. CDR3 length: 16 residues. V was trimmed by 6 bases and J by 0 bases, leaving 16 bases between them.

Of note for this clone: One junction end does not reproduce the germline sequence, and a read error may be involved. CDR3 nucleotides: TGTGCCGGCAGTTTTAAGCGGGGGAGCTCCTACGAGCAGTACTTC. It specifies CAGSFKRGSSYEQYF. This chain connects TRBV27 to TRBJ2-7; 8 bases align to TRBD2. Germline-derived CDR1 and CDR2 are MNHEY and SMNVEV (reference sequence). CDR3 length: 15 amino acids.

V is TRBV12-3 or TRBV12-4 and J is TRBJ2-3; D gene unclear. Trimming left V 7 bases short and J 2 bases short, with 10 bases between. This CDR3 is built from 13 residues. In nucleotides, the CDR3 is TGTGCCAGCACCGTTCTCAACACAGATACGCAGTATTTT. Protein sequence: CASTVLNTDTQYF.

CDR3 sequence reads: CASSYIRQGLNTEAFF. The CDR3 coding sequence is TGTGCCAGCAGTTACATCCGACAGGGTTTGAACACTGAAGCTTTCTTT. This chain links TRBV6-2 or TRBV6-3 with TRBJ1-1; 7 bases are shared with TRBD1. This CDR3 contains 16 residues. From germline, CDR1 is MNHEY and CDR2 SVGEGT. The J segment lost 0 bases and the V segment lost 2 bases, leaving 6 bases of the junction unmatched.

The chain uses TRBV13 and TRBJ2-7, with D possibly being TRBD1 (5 bases). The germline V gene encodes CDR1 PRHDT and CDR2 FYEKMQ (reference sequence). Trimming left V 0 bases short and J 9 bases short, with 15 bases between. The CDR3 contains 14 residues. This CDR3 reads CASSLGDISMVQYF. Here the CDR3 DNA reads TGTGCCAGCAGCTTAGGGGACATCTCGATGGTGCAGTACTTC.

CDR3 sequence reads: CASSPERGDGEFF. CDR3 DNA sequence: TGTGCCAGCAGCCCAGAGAGGGGGGACGGGGAGTTCTTC. The chain employs TRBV4-2 and TRBJ2-1; D might be TRBD1 or TRBD2, each matching 6 bases. Trimming removed 4 bases at V and 14 bases at J, with 18 bases between. The CDR3 runs 13 residues. Germline CDR1 LGHNA, CDR2 YNFKEQ.

V gene TRBV6-2 or TRBV6-3 combines with J gene TRBJ2-2; D is perhaps TRBD1 or TRBD2 (5 bases each). Trimming left V 4 bases short and J 1 base short, with 13 bases between. The CDR3 consists of 16 residues. The germline V gene has CDR1 MNHEY and CDR2 SVGEGT. The CDR3 DNA is TGTGCCAGCAGTTGGTCGGGAACAGGGAACACCGGGGAGCTGTTTTTT. Amino acid sequence: CASSWSGTGNTGELFF.

As for this clone: Other DNA sequences in this specimen translate into the identical CDR3. The rearrangement joins TRBV28 to TRBJ1-3, with D hard to call. Trimming took off 3 bases at V and 0 bases at J, with 3 bases between the two ends. The CDR3 is 13 residues long. Germline loops: CDR1 MDHEN, CDR2 SYDVKM. CDR3 bases: TGTGCCAGCAGTTTCTCCTCTGGAAACACCATATATTTT. This encodes CASSFSSGNTIYF.

The gene calls are TRBV7-2 and TRBJ2-3; maybe TRBD2 (6 bases). Deletions cut 3 bases from V and 1 base from J, with 11 bases between. The CDR3 length is 15 residues. Germline V gene lookup returns CDR1 SGHTA and CDR2 FQGNSA. CDR3: CASSLDSGGTDTQYF. The CDR3 DNA reads TGTGCCAGCAGCTTGGATAGCGGAGGCACAGATACGCAGTATTTT.

The chain employs TRBV2 and TRBJ1-5; unclear D gene. The CDR3 loop spans 11 amino acids. The V gene lost 7 bases and the J gene lost 8 bases, with 9 bases spanning the gap. CDR1 is SNHLY, CDR2 FYNNEI, per germline. CDR3 DNA sequence: TGTGCCAGCAAAAGGAGGGAGCCCCAGCATTTT. Its translation: CASKRREPQHF.

This chain connects TRBV5-8 to TRBJ2-3, with D unresolved. V was trimmed by 3 bases and J by 6 bases, leaving 8 bases between them. The germline V gene encodes CDR1 SGHTS and CDR2 YDEGEE. CDR3 length: 12 amino acids. The CDR3 DNA sequence: TGTGCCAGCAGCTGGACGTCGGATACGCAGTATTTT. Residues: CASSWTSDTQYF.

The chain couples TRBV7-2 to TRBJ1-1; D is perhaps TRBD1 (6 bases). Trimming took 3 bases from V and 1 from J, leaving 12 bases between them. CDR1 and CDR2 (germline): SGHTA, FQGNSA. The CDR3 runs to 15 residues. The CDR3 DNA is TGTGCCAGCAGCTTCCGAGGGGGGGCGAACACTGAAGCTTTCTTT. Protein product: CASSFRGGANTEAFF. Supplemented by reference TRBV7-2 and TRBJ1-1, the full variable domain reads GAGVSQSPSNKVTEKGKDVELRCDPISGHTALYWYRQSLGQGLEFLIYFQGNSAPDKSGLPSDRFSAERTGGSVSTLTIQRTQQEDSAVYLCASSFRGGANTEAFFGQGTRLTVV.

The chain has TRBV3-1 (or the pseudogene TRBV3-2) and TRBJ1-6; 7 nucleotides align to TRBD1. Germline assignment: CDR1 LGHDT and CDR2 YNNKEL (reference sequence). With 4 bases clipped from V and 7 bases from J, the junction kept 13 bases outside the gene matches. This CDR3 comprises 17 residues. The CDR3 loop is CASSRADQDRKNSPLHF. DNA for the CDR3: TGTGCCAGCAGCCGTGCCGACCAGGACAGGAAAAATTCACCCCTCCACTTT.

V and J are TRBV7-2 and TRBJ2-2, with D hard to call. The V end was cut by 2 bases, the J end by 3 bases, with 10 bases between. The germline gives CDR1 SGHTA, CDR2 FQGNSA. This CDR3 spans 15 amino acids. This chain's CDR3 is CASSLSHGDTGELFF. The CDR3 DNA follows: TGTGCCAGCAGCTTATCACATGGGGACACCGGGGAGCTGTTTTTT.

The V gene is TRBV19, the J gene TRBJ2-4, with 8 bases that match TRBD1. This CDR3 contains 14 residues. The V gene end was trimmed by 5 bases and the J gene end by 3 bases; junction bases not matched to a gene: 3. Germline CDR1 is LNHDA and CDR2 is SQIVND (reference sequence). This chain's CDR3 is CASSQDRGKNIQYF. The CDR3 bases are TGTGCCAGTAGTCAAGACAGGGGCAAAAACATTCAGTACTTC.

This clone has more than one count but fewer than ten. DNA of the CDR3: TGTGCCAGTAGTATGCGGACAGGGGGCCCCGGGGAGCTGTTTTTT. It yields the protein CASSMRTGGPGELFF. V usage is TRBV19 and J usage is TRBJ2-2, with 11 bases fitting TRBD1. The ends lost 3 bases at V and 6 bases at J; junction bases unmatched: 3. This CDR3 contains 15 residues. CDR1 is LNHDA and CDR2 is SQIVND in the germline V gene (reference sequence).